Listed below are T cell receptor beta chains from one sample, sequenced in a study of T cell changes during pregnancy in multiple sclerosis. Sequenced by immunoSEQ multiplex PCR; TCRdb stores in-frame clones only, minus some. The data show tens of thousands of clones, around 85% seen once. Material: CD8+ T cells from peripheral blood mononuclear cells, obtained before pregnancy. All receptors come from a female donor with multiple sclerosis, enrolled in a pregnancy study. Both conserved end residues are part of each CDR3. The order of the fields is V gene, J gene, CDR3 length, CDR3 protein.

V gene: TRBV27; J gene: TRBJ2-7; CDR3 length: 15; CDR3 protein: CASSSDRGGVGEQYF
V gene: TRBV7-9; J gene: TRBJ2-4; CDR3 length: 17; CDR3 protein: CASSLGESGYAKNIQYF
V gene: TRBV5-4; J gene: TRBJ2-7; CDR3 length: 15; CDR3 protein: CASSLAASGRYEQYF
V gene: TRBV4-2; J gene: TRBJ2-7; CDR3 length: 14; CDR3 protein: CASSQEWWTEKQYF
V gene: TRBV2; J gene: TRBJ2-1; CDR3 length: 13; CDR3 protein: CAGRRGSYNEQFF
V gene: TRBV21-1; J gene: TRBJ2-7; CDR3 length: 17; CDR3 protein: CASSKGGLAQLPYEQYF
V gene: TRBV7-8; J gene: TRBJ2-7; CDR3 length: 14; CDR3 protein: CASSLGTGTHEQYF
V gene: TRBV6-5; J gene: TRBJ2-5; CDR3 length: 16; CDR3 protein: CASSYLGGETQETQYF
V gene: TRBV7-3; J gene: TRBJ2-3; CDR3 length: 13; CDR3 protein: CASSAGGEDTQYF
V gene: TRBV27; J gene: TRBJ1-4; CDR3 length: 16; CDR3 protein: CASSSQGTEGNEKLFF
V gene: TRBV29-1; J gene: TRBJ2-3; CDR3 length: 15; CDR3 protein: CSVDPQGFAADTQYF
V gene: TRBV2; J gene: TRBJ2-7; CDR3 length: 15; CDR3 protein: CASSEGQGALYEQYF
V gene: TRBV4-1; J gene: TRBJ1-5; CDR3 length: 14; CDR3 protein: CASSQGTGEQPQHF
V gene: TRBV27; J gene: TRBJ1-4; CDR3 length: 15; CDR3 protein: CASSIMGGRGEKLFF
V gene: TRBV27; J gene: TRBJ2-1; CDR3 length: 13; CDR3 protein: CASGTGRYNEQFF
V gene: TRBV7-9; J gene: TRBJ2-1; CDR3 length: 14; CDR3 protein: CASSSGTSSNEQFF
V gene: TRBV5-1; J gene: TRBJ2-1; CDR3 length: 15; CDR3 protein: CASSLLRDDNNEQFF
V gene: TRBV6-4; J gene: TRBJ2-1; CDR3 length: 14; CDR3 protein: CASSDLSGYGEQFF
V gene: TRBV11-3; J gene: TRBJ2-7; CDR3 length: 14; CDR3 protein: CATLQRGLNYEQYF
V gene: TRBV11-3; J gene: TRBJ2-1; CDR3 length: 19; CDR3 protein: CASSLVVGASPKSGNEQFF
V gene: TRBV6-1; J gene: TRBJ2-1; CDR3 length: 14; CDR3 protein: CASSGLAGGNEQFF
V gene: TRBV25-1; J gene: TRBJ2-1; CDR3 length: 13; CDR3 protein: CASSEYRGLEQFF
V gene: TRBV28; J gene: TRBJ1-2; CDR3 length: 16; CDR3 protein: CASRPREDRINYGYTF
V gene: TRBV4-3; J gene: TRBJ2-7; CDR3 length: 15; CDR3 protein: CASSQAVGHPYEQYF
V gene: TRBV13; J gene: TRBJ1-1; CDR3 length: 12; CDR3 protein: CASSLSSFEAFF
V gene: TRBV7-8; J gene: TRBJ2-7; CDR3 length: 13; CDR3 protein: CASSLDRGYEQYF
V gene: TRBV29-1; J gene: TRBJ2-2; CDR3 length: 14; CDR3 protein: CSVDRVGRPGELFF
V gene: TRBV19; J gene: TRBJ2-7; CDR3 length: 15; CDR3 protein: CASSIGAGAPYEQYF
V gene: TRBV10-3; J gene: TRBJ1-5; CDR3 length: 17; CDR3 protein: CATRTGVSNYSNQPQHF
V gene: TRBV19; J gene: TRBJ2-7; CDR3 length: 15; CDR3 protein: CASSRLEGTSYEQYF
V gene: TRBV5-1; J gene: TRBJ2-7; CDR3 length: 15; CDR3 protein: CASSLSLARWHEQYF
V gene: TRBV7-8; J gene: TRBJ2-3; CDR3 length: 16; CDR3 protein: CASSVRGASSTDTQYF
V gene: TRBV27; J gene: TRBJ2-3; CDR3 length: 16; CDR3 protein: CASSRTRSGATDTQYF
V gene: TRBV5-4; J gene: TRBJ2-7; CDR3 length: 15; CDR3 protein: CASSFLGQGSYEQYF
V gene: TRBV4-1; J gene: TRBJ1-5; CDR3 length: 16; CDR3 protein: CASSHSSATNNQPQHF
V gene: TRBV27; J gene: TRBJ2-1; CDR3 length: 13; CDR3 protein: CASAQGVYNEQFF
V gene: TRBV7-9; J gene: TRBJ2-1; CDR3 length: 14; CDR3 protein: CASSSLRENNEQFF
V gene: TRBV6-1; J gene: TRBJ1-2; CDR3 length: 17; CDR3 protein: CASSEAGVMGLNYGYTF
V gene: TRBV28; J gene: TRBJ2-5; CDR3 length: 18; CDR3 protein: CASSYKPQGGWDQETQYF
V gene: TRBV9; J gene: TRBJ2-2; CDR3 length: 15; CDR3 protein: CASSVGDREAGELFF
V gene: TRBV2; J gene: TRBJ1-2; CDR3 length: 15; CDR3 protein: CASSVWRGTNYGYTF
V gene: TRBV6-5; J gene: TRBJ2-7; CDR3 length: 15; CDR3 protein: CASTIWTGRSYEQYF
V gene: TRBV27; J gene: TRBJ1-2; CDR3 length: 14; CDR3 protein: CASSLRDRSYGYTF
V gene: TRBV29-1; J gene: TRBJ2-3; CDR3 length: 12; CDR3 protein: CSVTDSTDTQYF
V gene: TRBV30; J gene: TRBJ2-7; CDR3 length: 17; CDR3 protein: CAARRDRWRESSYEQYF
V gene: TRBV4-3; J gene: TRBJ2-7; CDR3 length: 17; CDR3 protein: CASSQAWEREFHYEQYF
V gene: TRBV27; J gene: TRBJ1-1; CDR3 length: 19; CDR3 protein: CASSTTASRDTGWHTEAFF
V gene: TRBV7-9; J gene: TRBJ2-5; CDR3 length: 18; CDR3 protein: CASSLEGLGDRGRETQYF
V gene: TRBV6-5; J gene: TRBJ2-5; CDR3 length: 15; CDR3 protein: CASSYSLTSGETQYF
V gene: TRBV27; J gene: TRBJ2-7; CDR3 length: 18; CDR3 protein: CASSLLGTSGASHFEQYF
V gene: TRBV13; J gene: TRBJ2-2; CDR3 length: 15; CDR3 protein: CASRAGLASSGELFF
V gene: TRBV27; J gene: TRBJ2-1; CDR3 length: 15; CDR3 protein: CASSLSTGADNEQFF
V gene: TRBV4-2; J gene: TRBJ2-7; CDR3 length: 17; CDR3 protein: CASSQPIPDNLPGLVQF
V gene: TRBV30; J gene: TRBJ2-2; CDR3 length: 14; CDR3 protein: CAYSGFRGTGELFF
V gene: TRBV5-5; J gene: TRBJ1-1; CDR3 length: 16; CDR3 protein: CASSPWGGGEGTEAFF
V gene: TRBV6-1; J gene: TRBJ1-2; CDR3 length: 15; CDR3 protein: CASSELDSSNYGYTF
V gene: TRBV27; J gene: TRBJ2-1; CDR3 length: 18; CDR3 protein: CASSLSATRLAAYNEQFF